This T cell receptor (beta chain) was captured in a study of blood T cells in healthy people across ages. Sample-barcoded 5' priming and a J-beta primer mix drove a second PCR of roughly 6 to 12 cycles. Any given sample supplied a minimum of 3 million CDR3-containing paired-end reads. Each CDR3 protein gets one entry after TCRdb re-called the 5' RACE reads with MiXCR. This sample has around 1,700,000 distinct CDR3 sequences, with 28% found just once. The sample holds a few counts of this clonotype. The antigen remains undetermined. Per sample, extraction of total RNA gave at least 5.5 micrograms in every case. Deletions cut 7 bases from V and 3 bases from J, with 11 bases between. The germline V gene encodes CDR1 MNHNY and CDR2 SVGAGI (reference sequence). The CDR3 contains 13 residues. Study findings and constraints: Strongly correlated with naive T cell percentage was TCR beta diversity. As age increased, TCR beta diversity per million T cells fell in a roughly linear fashion.

The sequencing sample was made of blood. The TCR was taken from a woman in her twenties or thirties in good health. The rearrangement joins TRBV6-6 to TRBJ2-3; D is possibly TRBD1 (5 bases). The CDR3 sequence is CASKQGITDTQYF. The CDR3, as DNA: TGTGCCAGCAAGCAGGGTATTACAGATACGCAGTATTTT.